This T cell receptor beta chain was found in a study of blood T cell repertoires in COVID-19. Across the study: COVID-19 samples, acute and convalescent, were from the United States, Italy and Spain. T cells, B-cell-depleted T cells, or PBMCs supplied cDNA or gDNA.

Authors' data handling: Quantification of nucleated cells was approximated via reference gene primer amplification. Libraries were prepared by immunoSEQ multiplex PCR; TCRdb keeps only in-frame clonotypes and omits some of them. Clone size and V and J calls were adopted from that table, with D and trimming inferred from the DNA. The sample lists hundreds of thousands of clones; over 80% were seen once. Seattle cases were enrolled at active infection and followed longitudinally. Germline CDR1 SGHVS, CDR2 FQNEAQ. The V and J ends lost 3 bases and 7 bases, in that order; junction bases with no gene match: 7. The CDR3 is 17 residues long.

Material for sequencing was peripheral blood. This TCR derives from a woman aged 45-65 years with COVID-19, enrolled during active disease. The chain employs TRBV7-8 and TRBJ2-2; 14 positions match TRBD2. For the CDR3, the DNA is TGTGCCAGCAGCTTGTCGACTAGCGGGAGGGTTAACGGGGAGCTGTTTTTT. Its translation is CASSLSTSGRVNGELFF. The complete variable domain, with remaining parts taken from reference TRBV7-8 and TRBJ2-2, reads GAGVSQSPRYKVAKRGQDVALRCDPISGHVSLFWYQQALGQGPEFLTYFQNEAQLDKSGLPSDRFFAERPEGSVSTLKIQRTQQEDSAVYLCASSLSTSGRVNGELFFGEGSRLTVL.